This T cell receptor beta chain was documented in a study of the immune and genomic landscape of osteosarcoma. General observations from the study: About 5 cases had one hyperexpanded dominant clone and under 100 clonotypes.

About this clone itself: Its target is unknown.

Sequencing used immunoSEQ multiplex PCR; TCRdb keeps in-frame clones, though not all of them. The sample holds approximately 420 clones, approximately 90% seen once. The CDR3 length is 14 residues. Trimming removed 5 bases from V and 4 bases from J; junction bases left unmatched: 4. CDR1 is SEHNR and CDR2 is FQNEAQ in the germline V gene (reference sequence). Sequenced input: tumor tissue from a local recurrence in the femur. J is TRBJ2-3 and V is TRBV7-9; 9 bases align to TRBD1. This TCR came from a girl between 5 and 17 years old with osteosarcoma. This CDR3 reads CASSNRQGADTQYF. The DNA of the CDR3 is TGTGCCAGCAGCAATAGACAGGGGGCAGATACGCAGTATTTT.